This entry features one TCR beta chain sequence. The target antigen is unknown. This sample is part of a study of shared clonotypes between healthy human individuals. Study outcomes and limitations: Depth of sequencing was expected to influence donor clonotype sharing.

TCRdb keeps only in-frame clones here, not all; method: immunoSEQ multiplex PCR. This table holds about 2.4 million clones, 80% to 95% found once. The sequencing input was naive CD4+ T cells from PBMCs. Subset noted: CD45RA+ positively selected. This receptor was identified in a man between 18 and 35 years old in good health. Some clones in this sample may be carry-over from other donors' samples.

CDR3 coding DNA: TGTGCCTGGAGCTCTGGAAACACCATATATTTT. Protein sequence: CAWSSGNTIYF. This chain uses TRBV28 with TRBJ1-3, with D unclear. This CDR3 has 11 residues. Trimming cost V 11 bases and J 0 bases, with 5 bases left between them. In germline, CDR1 is MDHEN, CDR2 SYDVKM.